This is a list of T cell receptor beta chains from one sample in a study of identical twins. TCRdb ran MiXCR on the 5' RACE reads and lists one entry per CDR3 protein. The profile covers about 500,000 distinct CDR3 sequences, with about 13% appearing a single time and about 1% taken by the ten largest. Separately, the same data were catalogued under a study of yellow fever vaccine responses in identical twins.

Sequenced: CD4+ T cells sorted from blood. The receptors shown here come from a woman between 18 and 29 years old in good health. Both conserved end residues are part of each CDR3. The order of the fields is V gene, D gene, J gene, clone size, CDR3 protein, CDR3 DNA. D genes are given only for firm matches. Part of the rows lack a size; the others show once, few, many or a class for expanded clones.

>TRBV29-1|.|TRBJ1-2|.
CSFGTGHPNYGYTF
TGCAGCTTTGGAACGGGACATCCAAACTATGGCTACACCTTC
>TRBV20-1|TRBD2|TRBJ2-3|few
CSARTSGSLPTDTQYF
TGCAGTGCGAGAACTAGCGGGAGCCTTCCCACAGATACGCAGTATTTT
>TRBV7-3|TRBD2|TRBJ2-2|.
CASSRSAGRSNTGELFF
TGTGCCAGCAGTCGATCAGCGGGGAGATCGAACACCGGGGAGCTGTTTTTT
>TRBV7-8|.|TRBJ2-5|.
CASSQIKETQYF
TGTGCCAGCAGCCAGATAAAAGAGACCCAGTACTTC
>TRBV20-1|.|TRBJ1-2|many
CSAPDRRVGGYTF
TGCAGTGCACCCGACAGACGGGTGGGAGGCTACACCTTC
>TRBV29-1|TRBD2|TRBJ2-1|few
CSVSGTSGRVGGEQFF
TGCAGCGTTTCCGGGACTAGCGGGAGGGTTGGCGGTGAGCAGTTCTTC
>TRBV12-3/TRBV12-4|.|TRBJ1-6|few
CASSLNGRSPLHF
TGTGCCAGCAGTTTAAATGGGAGGTCACCCCTCCACTTT
>TRBV20-1|.|TRBJ2-3|few
CSARTEPTDTQYF
TGCAGTGCTAGAACAGAGCCCACAGATACGCAGTATTTT
>TRBV6-5|.|TRBJ2-7|few
CASSYSPRGGSYEQYF
TGTGCCAGCAGTTACTCCCCCAGGGGGGGATCCTACGAGCAGTACTTC
>TRBV27|TRBD1|TRBJ1-2|few
CASSTGTAHRGGYTF
TGTGCCAGCAGTACCGGGACAGCCCATCGTGGAGGCTACACCTTC
>TRBV5-1|.|TRBJ1-4|few
CASSLSGIAEKLFF
TGCGCCAGCAGCTTGTCAGGGATCGCGGAAAAACTGTTTTTT
>TRBV7-3|.|TRBJ2-1|many
CASSLTSLGRTNEQFF
TGTGCCAGCAGCTTAACGTCTCTAGGCCGTACGAATGAGCAGTTCTTC
>TRBV7-2|TRBD1|TRBJ2-7|few
CASSLTSSGGTYYEQYF
TGTGCCAGCAGCCTCACCTCGTCAGGGGGAACTTACTACGAGCAGTACTTC
>TRBV7-2|.|TRBJ2-5|few
CASSPRQRVRETQYF
TGTGCCAGCAGCCCACGTCAGAGGGTACGAGAGACCCAGTACTTC
>TRBV20-1|.|TRBJ2-5|.
CSAARIQETQYF
TGCAGTGCCGCGCGCATACAAGAGACCCAGTACTTC
>TRBV12-3/TRBV12-4|TRBD2|TRBJ2-1|few
CASRPAGGPSYNEQFF
TGTGCCAGCCGTCCGGCGGGAGGCCCCTCCTACAATGAGCAGTTCTTC
>TRBV6-1|TRBD2|TRBJ2-1|.
CASSLLVAGGPYNEQFF
TGTGCCAGCAGCCTGCTCGTAGCGGGGGGCCCCTACAATGAGCAGTTCTTC
>TRBV14|.|TRBJ1-1|few
CASSQGFANTEAFF
TGTGCCAGCAGCCAAGGGTTCGCGAACACTGAAGCTTTCTTT
>TRBV4-1|TRBD1|TRBJ2-1|many
CASSQDETGGFEQFF
TGCGCCAGCAGCCAAGATGAAACAGGGGGCTTTGAGCAGTTCTTC
>TRBV6-5|.|TRBJ2-1|few
CASSYSIADLYNEQFF
TGTGCCAGCAGTTACTCGATCGCGGACCTCTACAATGAGCAGTTCTTC
>TRBV6-2/TRBV6-3|TRBD1|TRBJ1-6|few
CASVRDRNSPLHF
TGTGCCAGTGTTCGGGACAGAAATTCACCCCTCCACTTT
>TRBV12-3/TRBV12-4|TRBD1|TRBJ1-1|many
CASSLRTGEAFF
TGTGCCAGCAGTTTAAGGACAGGTGAAGCTTTCTTT
>TRBV5-1|TRBD1|TRBJ2-2|many
CASSPQATGPPNTGELFF
TGCGCCAGCAGCCCCCAAGCGACAGGGCCCCCGAACACCGGGGAGCTGTTTTTT
>TRBV7-9|.|TRBJ1-6|few
CASSKQGSGISPLHF
TGTGCCAGCAGCAAACAGGGTTCGGGTATTTCACCCCTCCACTTT
>TRBV4-3|.|TRBJ2-1|few
CASSQEQTPGEQFF
TGCGCCAGCAGCCAAGAACAGACTCCCGGTGAGCAGTTCTTC
>TRBV18|.|TRBJ2-5|.
CASSPEAGYQETQYF
TGTGCCAGCTCACCAGAGGCGGGGTATCAAGAGACCCAGTACTTC